This T cell receptor (beta chain) was identified during a study of control samples from healthy donors and cancer patients. Using immunoSEQ multiplex PCR, the repertoire was profiled, and TCRdb retains in-frame clones only, with some absent. The sample has 100,000 to 150,000 clones; 80% to 95% are singletons. The sample taken for sequencing was blood. This receptor was taken from a man aged 35-49 years in good health.

The CDR3: CASSHARGHGYTF. In DNA form, the CDR3 reads TGCGCCAGCAGCCATGCCAGGGGGCATGGCTACACCTTC. The chain combines TRBV4-1 with TRBJ1-2; 8 bases map to TRBD1. Germline V gives CDR1 MGHRA, CDR2 YSYEKL. There are 13 residues in the CDR3. The trim removed 3 bases at V and 6 bases at J, leaving 3 bases unmatched.